A selection of T cell receptor beta chains follows, all from one sample in a study of blood T cells in healthy people across ages. TCRdb itself ran the 5' RACE reads through MiXCR, one entry per CDR3 protein. The sample has about 1.4 million distinct CDR3 sequences, approximately 63% seen once. Source material: blood. These receptors were obtained from a man between 18 and 29 years old in good health. Each CDR3 is given with its conserved first and last residue. D genes are given only for firm matches. Some rows have no size entry. The others give once, few or many, or a class for an expanded clone.

CASSHTGTSGGLYNEQFF,TGCGCCAGCAGCCATACCGGGACTAGCGGGGGGCTTTACAATGAGCAGTTCTTC,TRBV4-1,TRBD2,.,TRBJ2-1
CASRHNLAGGTDTQYF,TGTGCCAGCAGACACAACCTAGCGGGAGGCACAGATACGCAGTATTTT,TRBV7-9,TRBD2,.,TRBJ2-3
CASSRFTGLAGLSYEQYF,TGTGCCAGCAGCAGATTCACGGGACTAGCGGGACTCTCCTACGAGCAGTACTTC,TRBV21-1,.,many,TRBJ2-7
CASSLAVRDGPRSEQFF,TGCGCCAGCAGCTTGGCCGTCCGGGACGGGCCTCGGAGTGAGCAGTTCTTC,TRBV5-1,.,.,TRBJ2-1
CASSHSRQGQFF,TGCGCCAGCAGCCATTCACGTCAGGGGCAGTTCTTC,TRBV4-1,.,few,TRBJ2-1
CASSQGPAKQYF,TGTGCCAGCAGCCAAGGCCCGGCTAAGCAGTATTTT,TRBV3-1,.,.,TRBJ2-3
CSVERERERYNEQFF,TGCAGCGTTGAGAGGGAGCGGGAGAGGTACAATGAGCAGTTCTTC,TRBV29-1,TRBD2,once,TRBJ2-1
CASSQDWAGKWNEQFF,TGCGCCAGCAGCCAAGATTGGGCGGGGAAATGGAATGAGCAGTTCTTC,TRBV4-1,.,few,TRBJ2-1
CSARDLRRYEQFF,TGCAGTGCTAGAGATCTCAGGCGGTACGAGCAGTTCTTC,TRBV20-1,.,.,TRBJ2-1
CASSPIRDREPYEQYF,TGTGCCAGCTCCCCGATTAGGGACAGGGAACCCTACGAGCAGTACTTC,TRBV27,TRBD1,.,TRBJ2-7
CSALRGGRAHYEQYF,TGCAGTGCCCTAAGAGGGGGGAGGGCCCACTACGAGCAGTACTTC,TRBV20-1,.,few,TRBJ2-7
CSARRPGAQGTDTQYF,TGCAGTGCTCGGAGACCAGGGGCACAGGGCACAGATACGCAGTATTTT,TRBV20-1,.,once,TRBJ2-3
CASSQIISGHNEQFF,TGTGCCAGCAGCCAAATTATAAGCGGGCACAATGAGCAGTTCTTC,TRBV7-9,.,.,TRBJ2-1